The following is a TCR beta chain sequence with its context. The antigen is unknown. The sample is drawn from a study of T cell repertoires in cytomegalovirus infection. Study summary: Researchers turned to recently identified HLA-C-restricted CMV epitopes as well as well-studied HLA-B-restricted ones. Matching HLA type, along with CMV infection, was indicated by public TCR beta signatures.

Study conclusions and caveats: The ex vivo response was dominated by HLA-C-restricted CMV-specific TCR beta clonotypes.

CDR3 size: 16 residues. CDR1 is SGHRS, CDR2 YFSETQ, per germline. V shed 4 bases and J 5 bases; nucleotides not matched to a gene: 11. TCRdb used MiXCR to reprocess the reads, holding one entry per CDR3 protein. The sample has around 900,000 distinct CDR3 sequences, about a third seen once. This clonotype was sampled from a human donor in good health (CMV status not recorded). Some clones in this sample may be carry-over from other donors' samples. Sequencing was performed on cultured CD8+ T cells from PBMCs, taken from culture after CMV antigen stimulation. This chain uses TRBV5-1 with TRBJ2-1, with 8 bases fitting TRBD2. This CDR3 reads CASSPYASGGNNEQFF. CDR3 bases: TGCGCCAGCAGCCCCTATGCAAGCGGGGGCAACAATGAGCAGTTCTTC.